Listed below are T cell receptor beta chains from one sample, sequenced in a study of human T cells and chemical hapten exposure. MiXCR, applied by TCRdb to the RACE reads, yields one record per CDR3 protein. Counted here are about 54,000 distinct CDR3 sequences, around 10% occurring once; the ten biggest clones make up about 1.8%. The starting material was whole blood, obtained in connection with sensitization to the hapten diphenylcyclopropenone (DPC). These receptor sequences come from a woman aged 50 to 65 with alopecia areata. Some clones in this sample may be carry-over from other donors' samples. Both conserved end residues are part of each CDR3. A D gene is named only where the DNA matches it firmly. Clone size is stated in some rows and not others, as once, few, many or a class when expanded.

clone size	D gene	V gene	J gene	CDR3 protein	CDR3 DNA
few	TRBD2	TRBV6-2/TRBV6-3	TRBJ2-1	CASSYGGLAGVDEQFF	TGTGCCAGCAGTTACGGGGGACTAGCGGGAGTTGATGAGCAGTTCTTC
many	.	TRBV7-2	TRBJ1-5	CASSSTWGNQPQHF	TGTGCCAGCAGCTCTACGTGGGGCAATCAGCCCCAGCATTTT
many	TRBD1	TRBV24-1	TRBJ1-1	CATRDRGLYTEAFF	TGTGCCACCAGGGACAGGGGGCTCTACACTGAAGCTTTCTTT
.	.	TRBV6-6	TRBJ1-1	CASKLDAGTEAFF	TGTGCCAGCAAATTGGATGCCGGCACTGAAGCTTTCTTT
.	TRBD2	TRBV5-1	TRBJ2-5	CASSLDAGVQETQYF	TGCGCCAGCAGCTTGGACGCGGGGGTCCAAGAGACCCAGTACTTC
.	TRBD2	TRBV7-7	TRBJ2-3	CASSSGGEGDTQYF	TGTGCTAGCAGCTCCGGCGGGGAGGGAGATACGCAGTATTTT
.	TRBD2	TRBV28	TRBJ2-7	CASTRLAEPYEQYF	TGTGCCAGCACCCGACTAGCGGAACCCTACGAGCAGTACTTC
.	.	TRBV18	TRBJ2-7	CASSQTRLSAAYEQYF	TGTGCCAGCTCGCAAACGCGTCTATCAGCCGCATACGAGCAGTACTTC
.	.	TRBV28	TRBJ2-3	CASSNTGIRSDTQYF	TGTGCCAGCAGTAATACAGGGATTAGGTCAGATACGCAGTATTTT
.	TRBD2	TRBV29-1	TRBJ2-7	CSVERTSGDEQYF	TGCAGCGTTGAAAGGACTAGCGGGGACGAGCAGTACTTC
.	TRBD1	TRBV11-2	TRBJ2-7	CASSPPLGTGGSYEQYF	TGTGCCAGCAGCCCACCACTCGGGACAGGGGGCTCCTACGAGCAGTACTTC
.	TRBD1	TRBV24-1	TRBJ2-1	CATRGQGVGDEQFF	TGTGCCACCAGGGGACAGGGGGTTGGCGATGAGCAGTTCTTC
many	.	TRBV20-1	TRBJ1-5	CSAREERWSSNQPQHF	TGCAGTGCTAGGGAGGAAAGGTGGTCCAGCAATCAGCCCCAGCATTTT
few	.	TRBV9	TRBJ1-1	CASSVLSGSAEAFF	TGTGCCAGCAGCGTATTATCAGGGTCGGCTGAAGCTTTCTTT
many	.	TRBV28	TRBJ2-3	CASSSPGSGGTDTQYF	TGTGCCAGCAGTTCGCCAGGGTCCGGGGGCACAGATACGCAGTATTTT
.	.	TRBV7-8	TRBJ1-1	CASSWVRVGGEAFF	TGTGCCAGCAGCTGGGTGCGGGTTGGGGGTGAAGCTTTCTTT
many	.	TRBV20-1	TRBJ2-5	CSAPGYYGTLQETQYF	TGCAGTGCTCCAGGGTACTACGGGACACTACAAGAGACCCAGTACTTC
.	.	TRBV11-2	TRBJ1-2	CASSPDFNYGYTF	TGTGCCAGCAGCCCAGACTTCAACTATGGCTACACCTTC
few	TRBD1	TRBV4-1	TRBJ2-2	CASSPSLGTANTGELFF	TGCGCCAGCAGCCCCTCCTTGGGGACAGCTAACACCGGGGAGCTGTTTTTT
.	TRBD2	TRBV19	TRBJ2-1	CASSLLAGVEQFF	TGTGCCAGTAGTCTCTTAGCGGGAGTTGAGCAGTTCTTC
.	.	TRBV28	TRBJ2-7	CASSHPLGDEQYF	TGTGCCAGCAGTCACCCCCTCGGGGACGAGCAGTACTTC
.	.	TRBV20-1	TRBJ1-2	CSARLLRGSVYGYTF	TGCAGTGCTAGACTCCTGCGGGGGTCCGTTTATGGCTACACCTTC
.	TRBD1	TRBV5-6	TRBJ2-7	CASSRDRGYEQYF	TGTGCCAGCAGCCGGGACAGGGGTTACGAGCAGTACTTC
few	.	TRBV15	TRBJ2-5	CATSGYQETQYF	TGTGCCACCAGCGGGTACCAAGAGACCCAGTACTTC
many	TRBD1	TRBV28	TRBJ1-5	CASRPAGTGDAVAHF	TGTGCCAGCAGGCCCGCCGGGACAGGGGACGCGGTAGCGCATTTT
many	.	TRBV6-5	TRBJ1-5	CASSYGQSNQPQHF	TGTGCCAGCAGTTACGGACAAAGCAATCAGCCCCAGCATTTT
many	.	TRBV6-2/TRBV6-3	TRBJ2-1	CASSYWPQGRDLWEQFF	TGTGCCAGCAGTTACTGGCCACAGGGAAGGGATTTATGGGAGCAGTTCTTC
.	.	TRBV7-2	TRBJ2-1	CASSSLSGGHNEQFF	TGTGCCAGCAGCTCCCTCTCGGGGGGCCACAATGAGCAGTTCTTC
.	.	TRBV11-1	TRBJ1-2	CASSLRDRYGYTF	TGTGCCAGCAGCTTACGTGACCGCTATGGCTACACCTTC
few	.	TRBV4-3	TRBJ1-4	CASSQEPGTSAFEKLFF	TGCGCCAGCAGCCAAGAACCCGGGACCTCAGCTTTCGAAAAACTGTTTTTT
.	.	TRBV29-1	TRBJ2-2	CSVRRLDPGGELFF	TGCAGCGTTAGGAGACTAGATCCAGGCGGGGAGCTGTTTTTT
many	.	TRBV6-6	TRBJ1-1	CASKQGLNTEAFF	TGTGCCAGTAAGCAGGGGTTGAACACTGAAGCTTTCTTT
.	.	TRBV6-6	TRBJ2-7	CASSSPTGSTYEQYF	TGTGCCAGCAGTTCTCCGACAGGATCAACCTACGAGCAGTACTTC
many	.	TRBV7-2	TRBJ2-1	CASSLDNEQFF	TGTGCCAGCAGCCTAGACAATGAGCAGTTCTTC
.	TRBD2	TRBV20-1	TRBJ2-7	CSAPRGGSRGYEQYF	TGCAGTGCTCCTCGCGGGGGTTCGCGGGGATACGAGCAGTACTTC
many	.	TRBV7-6	TRBJ1-5	CASSPGDYSNQPQHF	TGTGCCAGCAGCCCAGGAGATTATAGCAATCAGCCCCAGCATTTT
many	.	TRBV18	TRBJ2-7	CASSSSYEQYF	TGTGCCAGCTCATCATCCTACGAGCAGTACTTC
few	.	TRBV6-5	TRBJ1-2	CASRTPGAGYGYTF	TGTGCCAGCAGGACACCGGGCGCAGGCTATGGCTACACCTTC
.	.	TRBV19	TRBJ2-1	CASSREGLPTYNEQFF	TGTGCCAGTAGCCGAGAGGGCCTACCCACCTACAATGAGCAGTTCTTC
.	TRBD1	TRBV20-1	TRBJ2-4	CSAIDRGGKNIQYF	TGCAGTGCTATCGACAGGGGCGGCAAAAACATTCAGTACTTC
.	.	TRBV5-1	TRBJ1-1	CASRREVGTEAFF	TGCGCCAGCCGCAGGGAGGTAGGCACTGAAGCTTTCTTT
few	.	TRBV11-2	TRBJ1-6	CASSLVTGADSPLHF	TGTGCCAGCAGCTTAGTTACGGGGGCAGATTCACCCCTCCACTTT
.	.	TRBV12-3/TRBV12-4	TRBJ1-5	CASSLPSFMHF	TGTGCCAGCAGTCTCCCCTCGTTCATGCATTTT
.	.	TRBV21-1	TRBJ2-7	CASIPRGAGDHEQYF	TGTGCCAGCATCCCGAGAGGGGCAGGGGACCACGAGCAGTACTTC
few	TRBD2	TRBV28	TRBJ2-3	CASSPGLAGGPGTDTQYF	TGTGCCAGCAGTCCCGGACTAGCGGGAGGGCCTGGCACAGATACGCAGTATTTT
many	TRBD1	TRBV12-3/TRBV12-4	TRBJ2-5	CASRLQGSETQYF	TGTGCCAGCAGGTTACAGGGGTCGGAGACCCAGTACTTC
.	TRBD1	TRBV12-5	TRBJ2-1	CASGFGTVYNEQFF	TGTGCTAGTGGCTTCGGGACAGTGTACAATGAGCAGTTCTTC
few	.	TRBV10-3	TRBJ1-3	CATGEQGHENSGNTIYF	TGTGCCACCGGGGAGCAGGGCCACGAAAACTCTGGAAACACCATATATTTT
many	.	TRBV5-1	TRBJ1-3	CASSPTTASGNTIYF	TGCGCCAGCAGCCCCACAACGGCCTCTGGAAACACCATATATTTT
few	TRBD1	TRBV11-1	TRBJ1-1	CASSRQGVYTEAFF	TGTGCCAGCAGCAGGCAGGGGGTTTACACTGAAGCTTTCTTT
many	.	TRBV7-9	TRBJ1-2	CASIDPGLGRDYGYTF	TGTGCCAGCATCGATCCGGGACTCGGAAGGGACTATGGCTACACCTTC
many	TRBD1	TRBV28	TRBJ1-3	CASSRGGTGNTIYF	TGTGCCAGCAGCCGAGGGGGCACTGGAAACACCATATATTTT
few	.	TRBV7-2	TRBJ2-3	CASSRERADTQYF	TGTGCCAGCAGCCGCGAACGGGCAGATACGCAGTATTTT
.	.	TRBV7-2	TRBJ2-5	CASSLASGAETQYF	TGTGCCAGCAGCTTAGCTAGTGGGGCGGAGACCCAGTACTTC
many	.	TRBV10-1	TRBJ1-6	CASSESGETSPLHF	TGCGCCAGCAGTGAGAGCGGGGAGACTTCACCCCTCCACTTT
many	.	TRBV2	TRBJ1-3	CASTLPGEDGNTIYF	TGTGCCAGCACCCTCCCAGGGGAAGATGGAAACACCATATATTTT
many	.	TRBV28	TRBJ2-7	CASRQGLYEQYF	TGTGCCAGCAGGCAGGGGCTATACGAGCAGTACTTC
few	.	TRBV20-1	TRBJ2-3	CSAISKSSRTFTDTQYF	TGCAGTGCTATAAGCAAGAGTAGTCGAACTTTCACAGATACGCAGTATTTT
many	.	TRBV4-1	TRBJ1-5	CASSRAYRDSNQPQHF	TGCGCCAGCAGCCGCGCCTACAGGGACAGCAATCAGCCCCAGCATTTT
.	.	TRBV10-3	TRBJ1-1	CAISESQTREAFF	TGTGCCATCAGTGAGAGCCAGACCCGGGAGGCTTTCTTT